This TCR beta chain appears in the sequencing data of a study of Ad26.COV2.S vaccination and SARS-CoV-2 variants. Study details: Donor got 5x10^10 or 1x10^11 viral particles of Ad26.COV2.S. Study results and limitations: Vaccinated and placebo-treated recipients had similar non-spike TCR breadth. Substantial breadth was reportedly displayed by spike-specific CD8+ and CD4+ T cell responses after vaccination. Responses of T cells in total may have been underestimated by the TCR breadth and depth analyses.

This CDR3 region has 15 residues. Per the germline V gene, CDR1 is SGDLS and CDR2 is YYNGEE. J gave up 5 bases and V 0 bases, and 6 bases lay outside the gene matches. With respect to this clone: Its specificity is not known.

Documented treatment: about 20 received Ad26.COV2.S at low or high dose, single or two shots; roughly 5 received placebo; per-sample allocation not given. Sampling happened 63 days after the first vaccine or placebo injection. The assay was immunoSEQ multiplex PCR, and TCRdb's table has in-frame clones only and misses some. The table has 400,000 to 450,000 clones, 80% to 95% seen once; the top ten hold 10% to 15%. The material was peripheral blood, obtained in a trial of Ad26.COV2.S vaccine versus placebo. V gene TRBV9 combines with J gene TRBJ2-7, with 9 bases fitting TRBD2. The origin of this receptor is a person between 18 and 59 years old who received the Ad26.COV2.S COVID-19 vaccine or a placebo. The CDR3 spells CASSVGHSGSHEQYF. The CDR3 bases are TGTGCCAGCAGCGTAGGGCATAGCGGGAGCCACGAGCAGTACTTC.